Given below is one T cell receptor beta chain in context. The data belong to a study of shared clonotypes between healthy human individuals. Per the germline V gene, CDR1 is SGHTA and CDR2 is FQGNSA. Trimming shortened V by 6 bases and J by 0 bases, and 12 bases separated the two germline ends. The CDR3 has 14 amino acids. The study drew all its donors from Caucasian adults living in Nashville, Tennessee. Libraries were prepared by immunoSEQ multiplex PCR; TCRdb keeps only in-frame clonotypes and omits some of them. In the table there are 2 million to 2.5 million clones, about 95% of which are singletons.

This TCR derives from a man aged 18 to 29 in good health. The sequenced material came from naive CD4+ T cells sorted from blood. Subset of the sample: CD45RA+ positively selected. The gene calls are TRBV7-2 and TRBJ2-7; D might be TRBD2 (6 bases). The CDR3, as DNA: TGTGCCAGCAGGGGCGGGACGGCCTCCTACGAGCAGTACTTC. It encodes CASRGGTASYEQYF.